The 23 T cell receptor beta chains reported below all come from one sample, sequenced in a study of identical twins. TCRdb redid the calling of the 5' RACE reads with MiXCR, one entry per CDR3 protein. The data hold 260,000 or so distinct CDR3 sequences, with approximately 7.8% observed a single time. This same sample was also part of a study on yellow fever vaccine responses in identical twins.

Sequenced input: CD8+ T cells sorted from blood. The origin of the receptors is a woman between 18 and 30 years old in good health.

This clonotype was detected a few times. The chain uses TRBV9 and TRBJ2-2; TRBD2 might be the D (5 bases). The CDR3 has 13 residues. Trimming removed 0 bases at V and 6 bases at J, with 6 bases between. Germline CDR1 SGDLS, CDR2 YYNGEE. The CDR3 sequence: CASSVGRSGELFF. The DNA for the CDR3 is TGTGCCAGCAGCGTAGGGAGGTCCGGGGAGCTGTTTTTT.

This clonotype has only a few counts. The chain uses TRBV7-6 and TRBJ2-7; 10 bases match TRBD1. The CDR3 has 15 amino acids. The germline V gene encodes CDR1 SGHVS and CDR2 FNYEAQ. Germline trimming cut 5 bases from V and 5 bases from J; bases unmatched to any gene: 9. This CDR3 reads CASSQRQGALHEQYF. The CDR3 DNA follows: TGTGCCAGCAGCCAGCGACAGGGGGCATTACACGAGCAGTACTTC. Complete variable domain (other parts from reference TRBV7-6 and TRBJ2-7): GAGVSQSPRYKVTKRGQDVALRCDPISGHVSLYWYRQALGQGPEFLTYFNYEAQQDKSGLPNDRFSAERPEGSISTLTIQRTEQRDSAMYRCASSQRQGALHEQYFGPGTRLTVT.

The chain is built from TRBV20-1 and TRBJ2-2; the match to TRBD2 covers 14 bases. The CDR3 runs to 18 residues. Germline loops: CDR1 DFQATT, CDR2 SNEGSKA (reference sequence). Trimming at V came to 1 base and at J to 3 bases, leaving 7 bases not matched to a gene. The CDR3 DNA sequence: TGCAGTGCTAGAGCCCTGACTAGCGGGAGGGCCGACACCGGGGAGCTGTTTTTT. Residues: CSARALTSGRADTGELFF.

This clonotype was picked up many times. The chain joins TRBV6-1 to TRBJ2-1, with TRBD2 identical over 14 bases. V gave up 7 bases and J gave up 6 bases; unmatched junction bases: 8. The V gene's germline CDR1 is MNHNS and CDR2 SASEGT. There are 16 residues in the CDR3. The DNA of the CDR3 is TGTGCCAGCACCCTCTCTGGGACTAGCGGGAGCAATGAGCAGTTCTTC. This sequence encodes CASTLSGTSGSNEQFF.

This clonotype was found a few times. The chain couples TRBV9 to TRBJ2-7, with D perhaps matching TRBD1 (5 bases). Germline values: CDR1 SGDLS, CDR2 YYNGEE. This CDR3 spans 14 amino acids. The V gene lost 0 bases and the J gene lost 2 bases, with 9 bases spanning the gap. CDR3 DNA: TGTGCCAGCAGCGTAGCTCAGGGCGCCTACGAGCAGTACTTC. It specifies CASSVAQGAYEQYF.

This clonotype showed up many times. The chain carries TRBV15 and TRBJ2-7; D is uncertain. The CDR3 is made up of 14 amino acids. The germline V gene encodes CDR1 LNHNV and CDR2 YYDKDF (reference sequence). The germline V and J ends were trimmed by 1 base and 2 bases, with 9 bases remaining between them. The CDR3 region is CATSRVASTYEQYF. CDR3 bases: TGTGCCACCAGCAGAGTGGCCAGTACCTACGAGCAGTACTTC.

This clonotype came up many times. This chain uses TRBV25-1 with TRBJ1-1; 7 bases align to TRBD1. Per germline, CDR1 MGHDK and CDR2 SYGVNS. Unmatched junction bases numbered 12, after V lost 2 bases and J lost 6 bases. The CDR3 has 16 amino acids. The CDR3 loop is CASSELLTDRAPEAFF. The CDR3 bases are TGTGCCAGCAGTGAACTACTCACAGACAGGGCCCCTGAAGCTTTCTTT.

This chain uses TRBV2 with TRBJ1-6; the D is unclear. The CDR3 covers 14 residues. Looked up from germline, CDR1 is SNHLY and CDR2 is FYNNEI. V lost 4 bases and J 4 bases, leaving 8 bases between the germline ends. The CDR3 region is CASSGVQYNSPLHF. The CDR3 coding sequence is TGTGCCAGCAGTGGAGTACAGTATAATTCACCCCTCCACTTT.

The rearrangement uses TRBV29-1 and TRBJ2-1, with 11 bases identical to TRBD2. The CDR3 loop spans 16 amino acids. The germline V gene encodes CDR1 SQVTM and CDR2 ANQGSEA. V trimming: 1 base; J trimming: 3 bases; junction bases outside the gene matches: 5. CDR3: CSVEGVTSGVYNEQFF. The CDR3 region has the DNA TGCAGCGTTGAAGGCGTGACTAGCGGGGTCTACAATGAGCAGTTCTTC.

This clonotype was counted only a few times. V and J are TRBV7-2 and TRBJ2-2, with D possibly TRBD2 on 5 matching bases. Germline loops: CDR1 SGHTA, CDR2 FQGNSA. CDR3 length equals 14 residues. Trimming removed 5 bases at V and 1 base at J, with 8 bases between. Here the CDR3 DNA reads TGTGCCAGCAGCAGACTAAGGAACACCGGGGAGCTGTTTTTT. Translated: CASSRLRNTGELFF.

The sample holds a few counts of this clonotype. The chain carries TRBV9 and TRBJ2-7, with D perhaps TRBD1 (5 bases). From germline, CDR1 is SGDLS and CDR2 YYNGEE. CDR3 length: 14 residues. Trimming cost V 2 bases and J 5 bases, with 14 bases left between them. The DNA of the CDR3 is TGTGCCAGCAGCGTGGGGCCAGGGTCAAACGAGCAGTACTTC. It specifies CASSVGPGSNEQYF.

This clonotype has a count of ten or more. The rearrangement links TRBV4-2 to TRBJ2-7, with 12 bases identical to TRBD2. The CDR3 loop spans 14 amino acids. Germline loops: CDR1 LGHNA, CDR2 YNFKEQ. With 4 bases clipped from V and 4 bases from J, the junction kept 2 bases outside the gene matches. CDR3 sequence reads: CASSPGLAGYEQYF. For the CDR3, the DNA is TGTGCCAGCAGCCCGGGACTAGCGGGTTACGAGCAGTACTTC.

This clonotype appeared many times. This chain links TRBV3-1 with TRBJ2-5; 7 bases map to TRBD2. The V segment lost 3 bases and the J segment 5 bases; nucleotides outside the gene matches: 9. The germline V gene has CDR1 LGHDT and CDR2 YNNKEL (reference sequence). The CDR3 runs 15 residues. CDR3 nucleotide sequence: TGTGCCAGCAGCCAGGACGGGACTAAGAAGGAGACCCAGTACTTC. Protein sequence: CASSQDGTKKETQYF.

This clonotype was observed a few times. This chain uses TRBV7-9 with TRBJ2-3; D unresolved. CDR1 is SEHNR, CDR2 FQNEAQ, per germline (reference sequence). V was cut by 5 bases and J by 4 bases, with 13 bases left in between. The CDR3 is made up of 14 amino acids. CDR3 residues: CASSPVGVPDTQYF. CDR3 DNA: TGTGCCAGCAGCCCCGTTGGAGTTCCAGATACGCAGTATTTT.

This clonotype has more than one count but fewer than ten. This chain joins TRBV4-1 and TRBJ2-5, with TRBD2 matching over 7 bases. The V gene's germline CDR1 is MGHRA and CDR2 YSYEKL. This CDR3 comprises 17 residues. The ends lost 0 bases at V and 0 bases at J; junction bases unmatched: 7. This CDR3 reads CASSQDLSGAYQETQYF. In nucleotides, the CDR3 is TGCGCCAGCAGCCAAGATCTAAGCGGGGCGTACCAAGAGACCCAGTACTTC.

This clonotype appeared many times. The V and J genes are TRBV4-1 and TRBJ2-2; D not resolved. The V gene lost 1 base and the J gene lost 3 bases, with 9 bases spanning the gap. Germline V gene sequence: CDR1 MGHRA, CDR2 YSYEKL. This CDR3 region has 15 residues. CDR3 sequence reads: CASSQGFGDTGELFF. The CDR3 DNA reads as TGCGCCAGCAGCCAAGGGTTTGGAGACACCGGGGAGCTGTTTTTT.

In its sample, this clonotype was seen many times. The V call is TRBV6-5, the J call TRBJ2-5, with D possibly being TRBD1 (5 bases). The CDR3 totals 13 residues. V shed 3 bases and J shed 4 bases, with 9 bases lying between them. Germline V lookup: CDR1 MNHEY, CDR2 SVGAGI. DNA for the CDR3: TGTGCCAGCAGTTATTGGCAGGGAGAGACCCAGTACTTC. Its translation: CASSYWQGETQYF.

This clonotype came up a few times. The rearrangement links TRBV5-1 to TRBJ1-1, with 7 bases lining up with TRBD1. This CDR3 comprises 14 residues. V was pared by 4 bases and J by 11 bases, with 14 bases of the junction left unmatched. Per germline, CDR1 SGHRS and CDR2 YFSETQ. The CDR3 coding sequence is TGCGCCAGCAGCCTGGTTGACAGGGAAGGTACGGCTTTCTTT. Translation gives CASSLVDREGTAFF.

This clonotype was recorded many times. The CDR3 DNA is TGTGCCAGCAGCCAAGATTTAGCCGGGCTAGATAACTTCTACAATGAGCAGTTCTTC. It encodes CASSQDLAGLDNFYNEQFF. The chain joins TRBV3-1 to TRBJ2-1; D is unclear. Trimming left V 0 bases short and J 3 bases short, with 21 bases between. The CDR3 contains 19 residues. Germline loops: CDR1 LGHDT, CDR2 YNNKEL (reference sequence).

This clonotype was recorded a few times. The chain recombines TRBV4-2 with TRBJ2-5, with TRBD2 matching 10 bases. From germline, CDR1 is LGHNA and CDR2 YNFKEQ. This CDR3 is 16 amino acids long. Trimming took 1 base from V and 5 from J; bases not matched to a gene: 7. Written as DNA, the CDR3 is TGTGCCAGCAGCCAAGCCGGGACTAGCGAGGGGGAGACCCAGTACTTC. It translates to CASSQAGTSEGETQYF.

The gene calls are TRBV6-1 and TRBJ2-3, with D uncertain. CDR1 and CDR2 (germline): MNHNS, SASEGT. The CDR3 extends over 14 amino acids. V was shortened by 7 bases and J by 1 base, with 12 bases between the two germline ends. In nucleotides, the CDR3 is TGTGCCAGCACTATGGGGATGGGCACAGATACGCAGTATTTT. Its protein product is CASTMGMGTDTQYF.

This clonotype showed up just a few times. The rearrangement joins TRBV20-1 to TRBJ1-6, with 8 bases aligning to TRBD1. The V and J ends lost 0 bases and 3 bases, in that order; junction bases with no gene match: 1. Germline V lookup: CDR1 DFQATT, CDR2 SNEGSKA (reference sequence). The CDR3 runs to 15 residues. The CDR3 DNA is TGCAGTGCTAGAGAGGACAGGGTCTATAATTCACCCCTCCACTTT. Its translation: CSAREDRVYNSPLHF.

The sample holds a few counts of this clonotype. The J gene is TRBJ1-4, the V gene TRBV11-2; maybe TRBD1 (5 bases). The V end was cut by 1 base, the J end by 7 bases, with 13 bases between. Germline CDR1 reads SGHAT; CDR2 reads FQNNGV. This CDR3 region has 15 residues. CDR3 sequence: CASSLGVGDFEKLFF. The CDR3 DNA is TGTGCCAGCAGCTTAGGGGTGGGGGACTTTGAAAAACTGTTTTTT.